One and the same sample provided the 24 T cell receptor beta chains below, sequenced in a study of T cell changes during pregnancy in multiple sclerosis. Libraries were prepared by immunoSEQ multiplex PCR; TCRdb keeps only in-frame clonotypes and omits some of them. This table holds fewer than 45,000 clones, roughly 92% found once. The sequences come from CD4+ T cells from peripheral blood mononuclear cells, collected in the first trimester of pregnancy. The source is a female donor with multiple sclerosis, enrolled in a pregnancy study.

This rearrangement joins TRBV7-2 to TRBJ1-1; D remains unclear. Germline assignment: CDR1 SGHTA and CDR2 FQGNSA. V was clipped by 1 base and J by 2 bases, with 8 bases between them. This CDR3 is 14 amino acids long. The CDR3 DNA sequence: TGTGCCAGCAGCTTAGTGGGCTTAAACACTGAAGCTTTCTTT. Amino acid sequence: CASSLVGLNTEAFF.

The chain uses TRBV5-1 and TRBJ1-3; 7 bases are shared with TRBD1. This CDR3 has 15 residues. J lost 3 bases, V lost 1 base, and 4 bases had no gene match. The germline CDR1 and CDR2 sequences are SGHRS and YFSETQ. The CDR3 sequence: CASSLRQGGGNTIYF. The CDR3, as DNA: TGCGCCAGCAGCTTGAGACAGGGAGGTGGAAACACCATATATTTT.

The rearrangement uses TRBV5-1 and TRBJ2-5; TRBD1 matches at 7 bases. V shed 1 base, J shed 3 bases, and the junction held 21 bases outside the gene matches. CDR1 is SGHRS, CDR2 YFSETQ, per germline. The CDR3 runs to 20 residues. The CDR3 is CASSLPSSFRQGSQEETQYF. The CDR3 bases are TGCGCCAGCAGCTTGCCCTCCAGTTTTCGACAGGGAAGCCAAGAAGAGACCCAGTACTTC.

The chain carries TRBV7-8 and TRBJ2-3; 10 bases are a match to TRBD2. Germline V gives CDR1 SGHVS, CDR2 FQNEAQ. This CDR3 contains 16 residues. Unmatched junction bases numbered 7, after V lost 5 bases and J lost 2 bases. The CDR3 coding sequence is TGTGCCAGCAGCCCCACAGCGGGAGGGGCCACAGATACGCAGTATTTT. Its protein is CASSPTAGGATDTQYF.

This clone has only one observation. The V call is TRBV19, the J call TRBJ2-5, with D maybe TRBD2 (6 bases). V was cut by 0 bases and J by 4 bases, with 15 bases left in between. This CDR3 region has 16 residues. Germline V gene data show CDR1 as LNHDA and CDR2 as SQIVND (reference sequence). CDR3 amino acids: CASSIDAGRSRETQYF. Here the CDR3 DNA reads TGTGCCAGTAGTATAGATGCGGGAAGGTCACGAGAGACCCAGTACTTC.

The chain is built from TRBV28 and TRBJ1-3; 9 bases map to TRBD1. V gave up 5 bases and J gave up 3 bases; unmatched junction bases: 5. This CDR3 spans 15 amino acids. The germline V gene has CDR1 MDHEN and CDR2 SYDVKM. The CDR3 DNA is TGTGCCAGCAGTCCTACAGGGGGCGGTGGAAACACCATATATTTT. Translation: CASSPTGGGGNTIYF.

The V and J genes are TRBV18 and TRBJ2-5, with D possibly being TRBD1 (5 bases). From germline, CDR1 is KGHSH and CDR2 LQKENI. This CDR3 is built from 13 residues. The V end lost 1 base, the J end lost 5 bases, and 8 bases lay between the germline ends. CDR3: CASSPQGIETQYF. In DNA, the CDR3 is TGTGCCAGCTCACCACAGGGGATTGAGACCCAGTACTTC.

The chain is built from TRBV7-9 and TRBJ2-3, with D possibly being TRBD2 (6 bases). The V gene's germline CDR1 is SEHNR and CDR2 FQNEAQ (reference sequence). This CDR3 is 15 amino acids long. Trimming took off 5 bases at V and 1 base at J, with 13 bases between the two ends. The CDR3 coding sequence is TGTGCCAGCAGCGCGCGGGCTAGCGGCACAGATACGCAGTATTTT. Protein: CASSARASGTDTQYF.

The genes are TRBV5-8 and TRBJ1-5; D perhaps matches TRBD1 (5 bases). The germline gives CDR1 SGHTS, CDR2 YDEGEE. This CDR3 has 16 amino acids. Trimming took 0 bases from V and 2 from J, leaving 12 bases between them. The CDR3 loop reads CASSLDTGWGNQPQHF. In DNA, the CDR3 is TGTGCCAGCAGCTTGGATACAGGTTGGGGCAATCAGCCCCAGCATTTT.

On this clone: Likely a read error: the CDR3 ends without its conserved phenylalanine or tryptophan. The limits of the CDR3 on the DNA are not certain, so only TCRdb's listed CDR3 is given. The chain combines TRBV28 with TRBJ2-7; the DNA was not compared with TRBD1, the D call given in the table. The CDR3 sequence runs 12 residues, both termini included. Germline loops: CDR1 MDHEN, CDR2 SYDVKM. The CDR3 reads CASDQNIHNQGI.

This chain links TRBV7-2 with TRBJ2-5, with 8 bases lining up with TRBD2. CDR1 and CDR2 from the germline V gene are SGHTA and FQGNSA. The CDR3 runs 16 residues. V was pared by 1 base and J by 5 bases, with 9 bases of the junction left unmatched. The CDR3 DNA sequence: TGTGCCAGCAGCTTAGGGCACAGCGGGAGCCAGGAGACCCAGTACTTC. This encodes CASSLGHSGSQETQYF.

This clone turned up a few times. The chain joins TRBV30 to TRBJ1-5; 8 nucleotides line up with TRBD1. Germline loops: CDR1 GTSNPN, CDR2 SVGIG (reference sequence). The CDR3 runs 16 residues. V trimming: 2 bases; J trimming: 4 bases; junction bases outside the gene matches: 10. The CDR3 nucleotides read TGTGCCTGGAGTCGGGGGACAGGTCTACCAAATCAGCCCCAGCATTTT. This encodes CAWSRGTGLPNQPQHF.

The chain couples TRBV4-1 to TRBJ2-7, with no clear D. Trimming removed 1 base from V and 6 bases from J, with 16 bases in between. The CDR3 extends over 15 amino acids. Germline lookup yields CDR1 MGHRA and CDR2 YSYEKL. DNA for the CDR3: TGCGCCAGCAGCCAAGGCGACCCATTGCGGCTCGAGCAGTACTTC. Translated, it gives CASSQGDPLRLEQYF.

The genes are TRBV18 and TRBJ1-1, with D hard to call. V was clipped by 3 bases and J by 1 base, with 9 bases between them. Germline V gives CDR1 KGHSH, CDR2 LQKENI. This CDR3 spans 14 amino acids. The CDR3 sequence: CASSPRHPNTEAFF. Written as DNA, the CDR3 is TGTGCCAGCTCACCGAGGCACCCGAACACTGAAGCTTTCTTT.

This clone was recorded only once. The chain couples TRBV4-3 to TRBJ1-1; no clear D. The germline CDR1 and CDR2 sequences are LGHNA and YSLEER. The CDR3 spans 15 residues. V lost 5 bases, J lost 1 base, and 14 bases lay in between. DNA of the CDR3: TGCGCCAGCAGCACGGGAGGTCGGCGGAACACTGAAGCTTTCTTT. Translating it yields CASSTGGRRNTEAFF.

The V and J genes are TRBV25-1 and TRBJ2-6; 7 nucleotides align to TRBD2. The CDR3 covers 18 residues. Germline V lookup: CDR1 MGHDK, CDR2 SYGVNS. V lost 3 bases to trimming and J lost 2 bases; unmatched junction nucleotides: 10. This chain's CDR3 is CASSDSGLSGTGANVLTF. The CDR3 region has the DNA TGTGCCAGCAGTGACTCGGGACTAAGCGGTACTGGGGCCAACGTCCTGACTTTC.

The chain recombines TRBV5-1 with TRBJ2-1; 8 bases are a match to TRBD1. Germline CDR1 and CDR2: SGHRS and YFSETQ. J lost 1 base, V lost 4 bases, and 7 bases had no gene match. The CDR3 length is 16 residues. For the CDR3, the DNA is TGCGCCAGCAGCATACGGACAGGGAGTTCCTACAATGAGCAGTTCTTC. This codes for CASSIRTGSSYNEQFF.

The V and J genes are TRBV6-5 and TRBJ2-1; D is unclear. Trimming stripped 7 bases from V and 0 bases from J, with 10 bases between. Per germline, CDR1 MNHEY and CDR2 SVGAGI. This CDR3 region has 14 residues. CDR3 bases: TGTGCCAGCAACCCCCCGGGCTCCTACAATGAGCAGTTCTTC. It encodes CASNPPGSYNEQFF.

The CDR3 loop is CASSQLTGLGTEAFF. The CDR3 bases are TGCGCCAGCAGCCAACTGACAGGCCTGGGCACTGAAGCTTTCTTT. The chain links TRBV4-1 to TRBJ1-1, with D perhaps matching TRBD1 (6 bases). Deletions cut 2 bases from V and 4 bases from J, with 14 bases between. Looked up from germline, CDR1 is MGHRA and CDR2 is YSYEKL. The CDR3 covers 15 residues.

This rearrangement joins TRBV19 to TRBJ1-5; the match to TRBD1 covers 8 bases. The CDR3 is 13 amino acids. The J segment lost 6 bases and the V segment lost 7 bases, leaving 5 bases of the junction unmatched. CDR1 is LNHDA, CDR2 SQIVND, per germline (reference sequence). For the CDR3, the DNA is TGTGCCAGTACCCCGGACAGGGCTCAGCCCCAGCATTTT. This codes for CASTPDRAQPQHF. The complete variable domain, with remaining parts taken from reference TRBV19 and TRBJ1-5, reads DGGITQSPKYLFRKEGQNVTLSCEQNLNHDAMYWYRQDPGQGLRLIYYSQIVNDFQKGDIAEGYSVSREKKESFPLTVTSAQKNPTAFYLCASTPDRAQPQHFGDGTRLSIL.

This chain joins TRBV7-9 and TRBJ2-1; a possible D gene is TRBD2 (6 bases). This CDR3 spans 13 amino acids. Deletions cut 4 bases from V and 12 bases from J, with 16 bases between. Germline values: CDR1 SEHNR, CDR2 FQNEAQ (reference sequence). The CDR3, as DNA: TGTGCCAGCAGCTCCCCCCCCGGGACTGGGCAGTTCTTC. Its protein is CASSSPPGTGQFF.

Only one count was recorded for this clone. This rearrangement joins TRBV29-1 to TRBJ2-7, with D possibly TRBD2 on 5 matching bases. The V gene's germline CDR1 is SQVTM and CDR2 ANQGSEA. The CDR3 spans 14 residues. Trimming shortened V by 7 bases and J by 0 bases, and 16 bases separated the two germline ends. The CDR3 DNA is TGCAGCGGCGCGACGGGGATGGCCTCCTACGAGCAGTACTTC. Its translation: CSGATGMASYEQYF.

The V gene is TRBV12-2, the J gene TRBJ2-1; the table assigns TRBD2, which was not confirmed against the DNA. TRBV12-2 is flagged as a pseudogene. The CDR3 loop spans 14 amino acids. The CDR3 here is CASSGTSGGNEQFF. For the CDR3, the DNA is TGTGCAAGTTCCGGGACTAGCGGGGGCAATGAGCAGTTCTTC.

This chain links TRBV10-3 with TRBJ2-1, with TRBD1 identical over 9 bases. Germline lookup yields CDR1 ENHRY and CDR2 SYGVKD. This CDR3 region has 16 residues. J was trimmed by 6 bases and V by 4 bases; bases with no gene match: 10. The CDR3 DNA follows: TGTGCCATCAGTGCTTTAAAACAGGGGGCTAGCAATGAGCAGTTCTTC. This encodes CAISALKQGASNEQFF.